Here is one T cell receptor beta chain with its context. Assay: immunoSEQ multiplex PCR; the TCRdb copy retains only in-frame clones and omits some. Of around 130,000 clones listed, over 85% were seen once; the top ten hold 3.6%. The CDR3 consists of 13 residues. Deletions cut 10 bases from V and 4 bases from J, with 12 bases between. Germline V gene sequence: CDR1 KGHDR, CDR2 SFDVKD. The data were taken from a study of control samples from healthy donors and cancer patients. This TCR was sampled from a man aged 30-40 years in good health. The specimen was blood. This chain uses TRBV24-1 with TRBJ2-2, with D hard to call. The CDR3 region has the DNA TGTGCCACAGCACGAGATGGCACCGGGGAGCTGTTTTTT. The encoded protein is CATARDGTGELFF.